What follows are 25 T cell receptor beta chains derived from one specimen sequenced in a study of T cells in Graves' hyperthyroidism and ophthalmopathy. Amplification targeted TCR beta CDR3 regions from RNA transcripts. The primer set for the first-round RT-PCR of the TCR CDR3 was HTBI. TCRdb re-called the multiplex PCR reads through MiXCR, storing one row per CDR3 protein. The sample consists of 620,000 or so distinct CDR3 sequences, around 13% of them appearing once. The source material was blood. The source is a woman in her forties or fifties with Graves' ophthalmopathy.

This chain joins TRBV19 and TRBJ1-1; maybe TRBD1 (6 bases). Germline lookup yields CDR1 LNHDA and CDR2 SQIVND (reference sequence). V was pared by 8 bases and J by 5 bases, with 21 bases between. The CDR3 totals 15 residues. CDR3 sequence (DNA): TGTGCCAGTTTAAGGGGGGGGCTGAGGAAGACTGAAGCTTTCTTT. Its translation: CASLRGGLRKTEAFF.

This clonotype occurred a few times. CDR3 coding DNA: TGCAGTGCTAGTAGTCTTAATCAGCCCCAGCATTTT. Translating gives CSASSLNQPQHF. The V call is TRBV20-1, the J call TRBJ1-5; D gene unclear. CDR3 length: 12 amino acids. The germline gives CDR1 DFQATT, CDR2 SNEGSKA (reference sequence). Trimming took off 3 bases at V and 4 bases at J, with 7 bases between the two ends.

This clonotype was recorded many times. The chain's CDR3 is CASSLPNLNEQFF. CDR3 nucleotide sequence: TGTGCCAGCAGCTTACCCAACCTCAATGAGCAGTTCTTC. The rearrangement joins TRBV7-3 to TRBJ2-1; D remains unclear. Germline loops: CDR1 SGHTA, CDR2 FQGTGA. This CDR3 is built from 13 residues. Trimming pared 2 bases from V and 6 bases from J, leaving 8 bases between.

This clonotype was counted at least ten times. The CDR3 DNA follows: TGCGCCAGCAGCTTGGACTTCGACACCTATAACTATGGCTACACCTTC. Encoded protein: CASSLDFDTYNYGYTF. This sequence joins TRBV5-1 and TRBJ1-2; D is ambiguous. The CDR3 is 16 residues long. Germline V CDR1 and CDR2: SGHRS, YFSETQ. Trimming removed 0 bases from V and 1 base from J, with 13 bases in between.

In this sample, this clonotype turned up many times. The V call is TRBV28, the J call TRBJ1-1; no firm D call. The length of the CDR3 is 16 residues. Deletions cut 7 bases from V and 1 base from J, with 19 bases between. Per germline, CDR1 MDHEN and CDR2 SYDVKM. CDR3 in amino acids: CASTDQDRGRNTEAFF. As DNA, the CDR3 is TGTGCCAGCACCGACCAGGACCGAGGTAGGAACACTGAAGCTTTCTTT.

This clonotype was counted between two and nine times. The chain joins TRBV24-1 to TRBJ2-3; D unclear. Germline assignment: CDR1 KGHDR and CDR2 SFDVKD. Trimming shortened V by 2 bases and J by 5 bases, and 7 bases separated the two germline ends. This CDR3 spans 13 amino acids. The CDR3 reads CATSDSGVDTQYF. CDR3 DNA: TGTGCCACCAGTGATTCAGGTGTAGATACGCAGTATTTT.

This clonotype was recorded at least ten times. J is TRBJ2-7 and V is TRBV7-2, with 8 bases aligning to TRBD2. CDR1 SGHTA and CDR2 FQGNSA come from the germline V gene. The J segment lost 4 bases and the V segment lost 5 bases, leaving 7 bases of the junction unmatched. This CDR3 region has 14 residues. The CDR3 loop reads CASSRLAGTYEQYF. The CDR3 region has the DNA TGTGCCAGCAGCCGCCTAGCGGGCACTTACGAGCAGTACTTC.

In its sample, this clonotype was seen many times. This chain uses TRBV27 with TRBJ2-1, with 10 bases that match TRBD2. V trimming: 2 bases; J trimming: 10 bases; junction bases outside the gene matches: 5. The CDR3 sequence is 14 residues long. Germline CDR1 MNHEY, CDR2 SMNVEV (reference sequence). In nucleotides, the CDR3 is TGTGCCAGCAGTTTAGGACTAGCGGTAGGGGAGCAGTTCTTC. It yields the protein CASSLGLAVGEQFF.

This clonotype has ten or more counts. The V gene is TRBV11-3, the J gene TRBJ2-1; 12 bases are shared with TRBD1. V lost 6 bases and J lost 4; bases outside the gene matches: 4. There are 15 residues in the CDR3. The V gene's germline CDR1 is SGHNT and CDR2 YENEEA. The CDR3 DNA sequence: TGTGCCAGCAGTTCGGGACAGGGGGCGTACAATGAGCAGTTCTTC. This encodes CASSSGQGAYNEQFF.

The CDR3, as DNA: TGTGCCAGCAGCCATGAGGGGTACAATGAGCAGTTCTTC. Translated, it gives CASSHEGYNEQFF. The chain couples TRBV4-2 to TRBJ2-1; perhaps D is TRBD1 or TRBD2 (5 bases each). CDR1 and CDR2 (germline): LGHNA, YNFKEQ. V lost 3 bases and J lost 4, with 7 bases in between. The CDR3 extends over 13 amino acids.

This clonotype showed up many times. CDR3 protein: CASRKLAGPSTDTQYF. The CDR3 DNA reads as TGTGCCAGCAGAAAACTAGCGGGGCCTAGCACAGATACGCAGTATTTT. The chain links TRBV12-3 or TRBV12-4 to TRBJ2-3; 10 bases align to TRBD2. The CDR3 is 16 residues long. V dropped 6 bases and J dropped 0; count of bases not matched to a gene: 6.

This clonotype has only a few counts. This rearrangement joins TRBV9 to TRBJ2-5; 9 bases map to TRBD2. V trimming: 0 bases; J trimming: 4 bases; junction bases outside the gene matches: 4. This CDR3 has 15 residues. CDR1 SGDLS and CDR2 YYNGEE come from the germline V gene. The DNA for the CDR3 is TGTGCCAGCAGCGTAGATGGGACTAGCAGAGAGACCCAGTACTTC. It translates to CASSVDGTSRETQYF.

The CDR3 sequence: CASRERTVMETQYF. CDR3 coding DNA: TGTGCCAGCAGGGAAAGAACAGTAATGGAGACCCAGTACTTC. V gene TRBV2 combines with J gene TRBJ2-5; D call uncertain. Germline CDR1 SNHLY, CDR2 FYNNEI. This CDR3 has 14 residues. The V gene lost 6 bases and the J gene lost 5 bases, with 16 bases spanning the gap.

This clonotype was counted many times. V and J are TRBV3-1 and TRBJ2-7; the D is unclear. The CDR3 runs to 15 residues. The germline CDR1 and CDR2 sequences are LGHDT and YNNKEL (reference sequence). Trimming cost V 4 bases and J 0 bases, with 13 bases left between them. CDR3 residues: CASSPRGTTSYEQYF. The DNA of the CDR3 is TGTGCCAGCAGCCCAAGAGGTACGACCTCCTACGAGCAGTACTTC.

Ten or more counts support this clonotype. This chain joins TRBV3-1 and TRBJ2-7; 10 positions match TRBD2. The length of the CDR3 is 17 residues. V shed 2 bases, J shed 5 bases, and the junction held 12 bases outside the gene matches. Per germline, CDR1 LGHDT and CDR2 YNNKEL (reference sequence). The chain's CDR3 is CASSQSPLLAGNNEQYF. For the CDR3, the DNA is TGTGCCAGCAGCCAATCCCCCTTACTAGCGGGAAACAACGAGCAGTACTTC.

This clonotype was counted ten times or more. The CDR3 loop is CASSPGGAMESPLHF. The CDR3 nucleotides read TGTGCCAGCAGCCCAGGGGGGGCGATGGAATCACCCCTCCACTTT. The chain joins TRBV12-3 or TRBV12-4 to TRBJ1-6, with 7 nucleotides matching TRBD1. This CDR3 spans 15 amino acids. Trimming cost V 6 bases and J 10 bases; bases outside gene matches: 12.

The chain uses TRBV15 and TRBJ1-2; D is perhaps TRBD1 (5 bases). Looked up from germline, CDR1 is LNHNV and CDR2 is YYDKDF (reference sequence). CDR3 size: 16 residues. V was clipped by 4 bases and J by 1 base, with 16 bases between them. This chain's CDR3 is CATSTIPQGVNYGYTF. Written as DNA, the CDR3 is TGTGCCACCAGCACGATCCCCCAGGGAGTTAACTATGGCTACACCTTC.

This clonotype showed up many times. V gene TRBV29-1 combines with J gene TRBJ2-7; 7 nucleotides agree with TRBD1. The junction had 11 bases not matched to a gene; V was cut back by 0 bases and J by 3 bases. Germline V gives CDR1 SQVTM, CDR2 ANQGSEA. The CDR3 consists of 16 residues. CDR3 residues: CSVEEPRQGQYYEQYF. In nucleotides, the CDR3 is TGCAGCGTTGAAGAGCCTAGACAGGGTCAATACTACGAGCAGTACTTC.

V usage is TRBV7-6 and J usage is TRBJ2-1, with D unclear. The CDR3 loop spans 15 amino acids. Germline CDR1 SGHVS, CDR2 FNYEAQ. V was shortened by 2 bases and J by 3 bases, with 11 bases between the two germline ends. The CDR3, as DNA: TGTGCCAGCAGCTTATTACGGAGTGTCTACAATGAGCAGTTCTTC. Its protein product is CASSLLRSVYNEQFF.

This chain links TRBV7-2 with TRBJ2-7; 12 nucleotides match TRBD1. Germline trimming cut 4 bases from V and 5 bases from J; bases unmatched to any gene: 9. Germline assignment: CDR1 SGHTA and CDR2 FQGNSA. The CDR3 loop spans 16 amino acids. The CDR3 spells CASSYLGTGGIHEQYF. The DNA of the CDR3 is TGTGCCAGCAGCTACCTAGGGACAGGGGGCATCCACGAGCAGTACTTC.

This clonotype was detected ten times or more. The gene calls are TRBV11-1 and TRBJ2-1; D gene uncertain. The CDR3 contains 15 residues. Trimming left V 2 bases short and J 0 bases short, with 8 bases between. Germline V gene sequence: CDR1 SGHAT, CDR2 FQDESV (reference sequence). The chain's CDR3 is CASSLTDSSYNEQFF. In DNA form, the CDR3 reads TGTGCCAGCAGCTTAACCGACTCCTCCTACAATGAGCAGTTCTTC.

This clonotype was picked up a small number of times. The chain carries TRBV19 and TRBJ2-7; the match to TRBD2 covers 10 bases. The V and J ends lost 5 bases and 3 bases, in that order; junction bases with no gene match: 7. Germline V gives CDR1 LNHDA, CDR2 SQIVND (reference sequence). This CDR3 contains 15 residues. CDR3 nucleotides: TGTGCCAGTAGTCCTAGCGGGAGTAGGAACTACGAGCAGTACTTC. This codes for CASSPSGSRNYEQYF. Looking up the rest from reference TRBV19 and TRBJ2-7 gives the full variable domain: DGGITQSPKYLFRKEGQNVTLSCEQNLNHDAMYWYRQDPGQGLRLIYYSQIVNDFQKGDIAEGYSVSREKKESFPLTVTSAQKNPTAFYLCASSPSGSRNYEQYFGPGTRLTVT.

This clonotype came up many times. DNA for the CDR3: TGTGCCAGCAGTGCGCAGACAGGGGTATACACTGAAGCTTTCTTT. Its protein product is CASSAQTGVYTEAFF. V and J are TRBV6-1 and TRBJ1-1, with 8 bases fitting TRBD1. The CDR3 is made up of 15 amino acids. Germline V gives CDR1 MNHNS, CDR2 SASEGT. J was trimmed by 3 bases and V by 4 bases; bases with no gene match: 7.

The chain recombines TRBV2 with TRBJ2-1; 10 bases are a match to TRBD2. The V gene's germline CDR1 is SNHLY and CDR2 FYNNEI. The CDR3 is 16 residues long. After removal of 0 bases from V and 6 bases from J, the junction contained 5 bases not matched to a gene. The chain's CDR3 is CASSEARLAGANEQFF. In nucleotides, the CDR3 is TGTGCCAGCAGTGAAGCGAGACTAGCGGGTGCCAATGAGCAGTTCTTC.

Only a few counts were recorded for this clonotype. The chain is built from TRBV30 and TRBJ2-7; D is perhaps TRBD2 (5 bases). Germline V lookup: CDR1 GTSNPN, CDR2 SVGIG (reference sequence). The CDR3 runs to 13 residues. Deletions cut 4 bases from V and 4 bases from J, with 14 bases between. CDR3 amino acids: CAWNPSRGYEQYF. The DNA for the CDR3 is TGTGCCTGGAACCCCAGTCGAGGGTACGAGCAGTACTTC.